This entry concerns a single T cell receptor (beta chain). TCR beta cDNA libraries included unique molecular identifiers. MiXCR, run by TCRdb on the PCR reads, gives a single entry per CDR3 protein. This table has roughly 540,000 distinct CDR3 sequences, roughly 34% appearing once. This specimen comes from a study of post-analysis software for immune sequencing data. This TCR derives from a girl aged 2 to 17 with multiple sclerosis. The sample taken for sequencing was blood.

CDR3 region: CSVESGGNEQYF. The CDR3 nucleotides read TGCAGCGTTGAATCAGGGGGCAACGAGCAGTACTTC. The genes are TRBV29-1 and TRBJ2-4; 8 nucleotides line up with TRBD1. The DNA matches TRBJ2-7 better at its end, which makes the J call doubtful. This CDR3 contains 12 residues. Germline CDR1 and CDR2: SQVTM and ANQGSEA.